Below, 32 T cell receptor beta chains from the same sample are listed, as sequenced in a study of blood T cell repertoires in COVID-19. Sequencing used immunoSEQ multiplex PCR; TCRdb keeps in-frame clones, though not all of them. The sample records a few hundred thousand clones, over 75% being singletons. Sequencing input: PBMCs or T cells enriched from blood (not recorded which). Receptor source: a woman in her 30s who had recovered from COVID-19.

The count of this clone is one. The chain has TRBV5-6 and TRBJ1-5, with 10 bases fitting TRBD1. The CDR3 has 15 amino acids. The V segment lost 1 base and the J segment 5 bases; nucleotides outside the gene matches: 3. Looked up from germline, CDR1 is SGHDT and CDR2 is YYEEEE. The CDR3 coding sequence is TGTGCCAGCAGCTTGAGGACAGGGGGGGATCAGCCCCAGCATTTT. Translated, it gives CASSLRTGGDQPQHF.

This clone was recorded only once. The gene calls are TRBV3-1 (or the pseudogene TRBV3-2) and TRBJ2-1; D is perhaps TRBD1 (6 bases). The ends were cut back, 6 bases at V and 4 bases at J, with 16 bases in the middle. CDR3 size: 15 residues. CDR1 is LGHDT, CDR2 YNNKEL, per germline (reference sequence). CDR3 bases: TGTGCCAGCAGGTCGGGACAAATCCTTTACAATGAGCAGTTCTTC. Translation: CASRSGQILYNEQFF.

The chain employs TRBV7-8 and TRBJ1-2; D unresolved. The CDR3 sequence is 13 residues long. Germline CDR1 reads SGHVS; CDR2 reads FQNEAQ. Deletions cut 0 bases from V and 7 bases from J, with 9 bases between. CDR3 sequence reads: CASSLAGVPGYTF. CDR3 in DNA: TGTGCCAGCAGCTTAGCCGGGGTACCTGGCTACACCTTC.

The chain recombines TRBV6-5 with TRBJ1-2, with 9 bases identical to TRBD1. Germline values: CDR1 MNHEY, CDR2 SVGAGI. V lost 7 bases and J lost 5; bases outside the gene matches: 11. The CDR3 loop spans 15 amino acids. CDR3 region: CASIWTGDYGYGYTF. The CDR3 region has the DNA TGTGCCAGCATCTGGACAGGGGATTACGGTTATGGCTACACCTTC.

This chain joins TRBV3-1 (or the pseudogene TRBV3-2) and TRBJ1-3; D is perhaps TRBD1 (5 bases). Germline values: CDR1 LGHDT, CDR2 YNNKEL (reference sequence). This CDR3 contains 16 residues. V dropped 4 bases and J dropped 0 bases, with 13 bases sitting between them. CDR3 amino acids: CASSRGVGASGNTIYF. As DNA, the CDR3 is TGTGCCAGCAGCCGGGGGGTTGGCGCCTCTGGAAACACCATATATTTT.

This rearrangement joins TRBV7-2 to TRBJ2-2, with D tentatively TRBD2 (6 bases). The V gene's germline CDR1 is SGHTA and CDR2 FQGNSA. The CDR3 is 16 residues long. Trimming cost V 2 bases and J 1 base, with 11 bases left between them. The CDR3 region has the DNA TGTGCCAGCAGCTTAAGGGTGACTAGGAACACCGGGGAGCTGTTTTTT. Translation: CASSLRVTRNTGELFF. The full variable domain, with the rest looked up from reference TRBV7-2 and TRBJ2-2, is GAGVSQSPSNKVTEKGKDVELRCDPISGHTALYWYRQSLGQGLEFLIYFQGNSAPDKSGLPSDRFSAERTGGSVSTLTIQRTQQEDSAVYLCASSLRVTRNTGELFFGEGSRLTVL.

The chain employs TRBV27 and TRBJ2-7; 8 positions agree with TRBD2. The junction had 9 bases not matched to a gene; V was cut back by 10 bases and J by 10 bases. The CDR3 has 11 residues. Germline CDR1 is MNHEY and CDR2 is SMNVEV (reference sequence). The CDR3 loop is CAISTGGKQYF. The DNA of the CDR3 is TGTGCCATCTCGACGGGAGGGAAACAGTACTTC.

The chain carries TRBV5-1 and TRBJ2-7, with TRBD1 matching 10 bases. The CDR3 is 14 amino acids. V gave up 4 bases and J gave up 6 bases; unmatched junction bases: 7. Germline CDR1 SGHRS, CDR2 YFSETQ. The CDR3 here is CASSLGQGFREQYF. The CDR3 DNA sequence: TGCGCCAGCAGCCTGGGACAGGGGTTTCGCGAGCAGTACTTC.

The V call is TRBV6-5, the J call TRBJ2-7; D possibly corresponds to TRBD2 (5 bases). The CDR3 is 12 amino acids. Germline assignment: CDR1 MNHEY and CDR2 SVGAGI. Between the trimmed V and J ends, which lost 4 bases and 2 bases, there was a span of 6 bases. The CDR3 DNA follows: TGTGCCAGCAGTTCGGAGGCCTACGAGCAGTACTTC. It specifies CASSSEAYEQYF.

The chain links TRBV9 to TRBJ2-6; maybe TRBD2 (5 bases). V was trimmed by 4 bases and J by 7 bases, leaving 15 bases between them. CDR1 and CDR2 (germline): SGDLS, YYNGEE. The CDR3 contains 15 residues. The CDR3 DNA sequence: TGTGCCAGCAGCCCAAGAGGGTTGGAAGCCAACGTCCTGACTTTC. Its protein product is CASSPRGLEANVLTF.

This clone appeared a single time. The rearrangement uses TRBV4-1 and TRBJ1-1; D may be TRBD1 (6 bases). Germline assignment: CDR1 MGHRA and CDR2 YSYEKL. V was pared by 2 bases and J by 1 base, with 14 bases between. CDR3 length: 16 amino acids. CDR3 residues: CASSQWGGAANTEAFF. In nucleotides, the CDR3 is TGCGCCAGCAGCCAATGGGGGGGGGCAGCGAACACTGAAGCTTTCTTT.

This clone was recorded only once. The gene calls are TRBV7-9 and TRBJ2-7; TRBD1 agrees at 8 bases. V gave up 5 bases and J gave up 0 bases; unmatched junction bases: 9. This CDR3 is built from 16 residues. Germline V lookup: CDR1 SEHNR, CDR2 FQNEAQ (reference sequence). The CDR3 spells CASSDYQGQASYEQYF. CDR3 bases: TGTGCCAGCAGCGACTACCAGGGACAGGCCTCCTACGAGCAGTACTTC.

CDR3 sequence reads: CASSQRGQGRLNTEAFF. The CDR3, as DNA: TGTGCCAGCAGTCAAAGGGGACAGGGCCGGCTGAACACTGAAGCTTTCTTT. The chain carries TRBV6-6 and TRBJ1-1; TRBD1 matches 9 bases. Germline CDR1 is MNHNY and CDR2 is SVGAGI (reference sequence). J gave up 0 bases and V 5 bases, and 10 bases lay outside the gene matches. The CDR3 totals 17 residues.

The J gene is TRBJ1-2, the V gene TRBV10-2; 8 bases agree with TRBD1. This CDR3 is 13 amino acids long. The V segment lost 5 bases and the J segment 5 bases; nucleotides outside the gene matches: 4. Germline CDR1 and CDR2: WSHSY and SAAADI. Here the CDR3 reads CASSPQGDYGYTF. The CDR3 DNA reads as TGCGCCAGCAGTCCACAGGGGGATTATGGCTACACCTTC.

The rearrangement joins TRBV10-3 to TRBJ2-2; TRBD2 matches at 14 bases. Germline V gives CDR1 ENHRY, CDR2 SYGVKD. V was clipped by 8 bases and J by 0 bases; unmatched bases: 5. The CDR3 has 17 residues. The CDR3 reads CAIGGLAGGSNTGELFF. The CDR3 region has the DNA TGTGCCATCGGCGGACTAGCGGGGGGTTCGAACACCGGGGAGCTGTTTTTT.

The chain is built from TRBV6-1 and TRBJ2-1; TRBD1 aligns across 7 bases. V lost 2 bases and J lost 8; bases outside the gene matches: 12. This CDR3 contains 16 residues. CDR1 and CDR2 from the germline V gene are MNHNS and SASEGT. The CDR3 is CASSERFRQGRHEQFF. The CDR3 bases are TGTGCCAGCAGTGAACGGTTTAGACAGGGTAGACATGAGCAGTTCTTC.

The chain recombines TRBV2 with TRBJ2-7; 8 bases agree with TRBD1. The germline CDR1 and CDR2 sequences are SNHLY and FYNNEI. V dropped 4 bases and J dropped 5; count of bases not matched to a gene: 1. This CDR3 comprises 12 residues. The CDR3 loop reads CASSGTGNEQYF. The CDR3 nucleotides are TGTGCCAGCAGTGGGACAGGGAACGAGCAGTACTTC.

This chain connects TRBV6-5 to TRBJ2-5; 10 bases align to TRBD2. Germline-derived CDR1 and CDR2 are MNHEY and SVGAGI. V shed 5 bases and J 5 bases; nucleotides not matched to a gene: 8. CDR3 size: 15 residues. DNA of the CDR3: TGTGCCAGCAGTAAACTAGCGGGGAGTGTGGAGACCCAGTACTTC. Encoded protein: CASSKLAGSVETQYF.

This clone was picked up a small number of times. The chain links TRBV11-1 to TRBJ1-2; 7 nucleotides agree with TRBD1. The CDR3 consists of 15 residues. Germline V gives CDR1 SGHAT, CDR2 FQDESV (reference sequence). Germline trimming cut 4 bases from V and 8 bases from J; bases unmatched to any gene: 13. In DNA, the CDR3 is TGTGCCAGCAGCTCCCGGACAGGCGGAATAGGGGGCTACACCTTC. Protein sequence: CASSSRTGGIGGYTF.

The chain carries TRBV27 and TRBJ2-3; 7 bases line up with TRBD1. V shed 2 bases and J 0 bases; nucleotides not matched to a gene: 8. The V gene's germline CDR1 is MNHEY and CDR2 SMNVEV (reference sequence). This CDR3 comprises 17 residues. CDR3 nucleotide sequence: TGTGCCAGCAGTTTACCAGGACAGGCCTCTAGCACAGATACGCAGTATTTT. Its translation is CASSLPGQASSTDTQYF.

The V call is TRBV28, the J call TRBJ2-3; 8 nucleotides align to TRBD1. CDR3 length: 15 amino acids. V lost 5 bases, J lost 7 bases, and 11 bases stayed unmatched. Germline lookup yields CDR1 MDHEN and CDR2 SYDVKM. CDR3 region: CASSLGQGERHTQYF. The DNA of the CDR3 is TGTGCCAGCAGTCTCGGACAGGGAGAACGGCATACGCAGTATTTT.

The chain recombines TRBV7-9 with TRBJ2-5; 7 positions agree with TRBD2. Per germline, CDR1 SEHNR and CDR2 FQNEAQ (reference sequence). Trimming took 4 bases from V and 4 from J; bases not matched to a gene: 9. This CDR3 spans 15 amino acids. CDR3 region: CASSSRRGVGETQYF. In nucleotides, the CDR3 is TGTGCCAGCAGCTCCCGCCGGGGGGTGGGAGAGACCCAGTACTTC.

This clone was seen more than once but under ten times. The chain joins TRBV28 to TRBJ1-5, with 7 nucleotides matching TRBD1. This CDR3 is 15 amino acids long. The V gene end was trimmed by 6 bases and the J gene end by 2 bases; junction bases not matched to a gene: 7. Germline CDR1 is MDHEN and CDR2 is SYDVKM. CDR3 protein: CASRATGEGNQPQHF. CDR3 bases: TGTGCCAGCAGGGCCACAGGGGAGGGCAATCAGCCCCAGCATTTT. Looking up the rest from reference TRBV28 and TRBJ1-5 gives the full variable domain: DVKVTQSSRYLVKRTGEKVFLECVQDMDHENMFWYRQDPGLGLRLIYFSYDVKMKEKGDIPEGYSVSREKKERFSLILESASTNQTSMYLCASRATGEGNQPQHFGDGTRLSIL.

This clone was detected only a few times. The chain employs TRBV5-1 and TRBJ2-7; tentative D call: TRBD2 (5 bases). The germline CDR1 and CDR2 sequences are SGHRS and YFSETQ. Trimming removed 0 bases from V and 0 bases from J, with 16 bases in between. This CDR3 has 17 residues. The DNA for the CDR3 is TGCGCCAGCAGCTTGGGAGCGTGGACTTACTACTCCTACGAGCAGTACTTC. It translates to CASSLGAWTYYSYEQYF.

The genes are TRBV11-2 and TRBJ2-2; the match to TRBD2 covers 7 bases. Germline CDR1 is SGHAT and CDR2 is FQNNGV. This CDR3 spans 12 amino acids. V gave up 11 bases and J gave up 4 bases; unmatched junction bases: 4. CDR3 sequence (DNA): TGTGCCGCGGGAGAGGGCACCGGGGAGCTGTTTTTT. It translates to CAAGEGTGELFF.

The chain has TRBV7-6 and TRBJ2-1; 14 positions match TRBD2. The CDR3 has 17 residues. The germline CDR1 and CDR2 sequences are SGHVS and FNYEAQ. V was clipped by 5 bases and J by 0 bases; unmatched bases: 3. This chain's CDR3 is CASSPGTSGSSYNEQFF. Written as DNA, the CDR3 is TGTGCCAGCAGCCCTGGGACTAGCGGGAGCTCCTACAATGAGCAGTTCTTC.

This clone was seen just once. V and J are TRBV5-5 and TRBJ1-3, with 8 bases aligning to TRBD1. Germline V lookup: CDR1 SGHKS, CDR2 YYEKEE (reference sequence). Unmatched junction bases numbered 2, after V lost 8 bases and J lost 4 bases. The CDR3 covers 12 residues. DNA of the CDR3: TGTGCCAGTCAGGGGGCCGGAAACACCATATATTTT. It is translated as CASQGAGNTIYF.

V and J are TRBV9 and TRBJ2-3; 8 bases fit TRBD2. Per the germline V gene, CDR1 is SGDLS and CDR2 is YYNGEE. This CDR3 contains 15 residues. The J segment lost 0 bases and the V segment lost 3 bases, leaving 3 bases of the junction unmatched. Here the CDR3 reads CASSDRLASTDTQYF. The CDR3 region has the DNA TGTGCCAGCAGCGATAGACTAGCGAGCACAGATACGCAGTATTTT.

V gene TRBV3-1 (or the pseudogene TRBV3-2) combines with J gene TRBJ1-2, with 10 bases identical to TRBD1. CDR1 and CDR2 (germline): LGHDT, YNNKEL (reference sequence). With V trimmed by 5 bases and J by 2 bases, 5 bases remained unmatched. CDR3 length equals 15 residues. CDR3 amino acids: CASSFRQGANYGYTF. The CDR3 DNA reads TGTGCCAGCAGCTTCCGACAGGGGGCAAACTATGGCTACACCTTC.

The CDR3 coding sequence is TGCGCCAGCAGCGCAACAGGGGCAGATACGCAGTATTTT. Encoded protein: CASSATGADTQYF. V usage is TRBV5-1 and J usage is TRBJ2-3; the match to TRBD1 covers 7 bases. J gave up 4 bases and V 4 bases, and 3 bases lay outside the gene matches. The CDR3 has 13 amino acids. Looked up from germline, CDR1 is SGHRS and CDR2 is YFSETQ. Full variable domain (missing parts from reference TRBV5-1 and TRBJ2-3): KAGVTQTPRYLIKTRGQQVTLSCSPISGHRSVSWYQQTPGQGLQFLFEYFSETQRNKGNFPGRFSGRQFSNSRSEMNVSTLELGDSALYLCASSATGADTQYFGPGTRLTVL.

This chain joins TRBV27 and TRBJ1-6, with 9 bases aligning to TRBD1. The CDR3 has 17 amino acids. Trimming removed 4 bases from V and 6 bases from J; junction bases left unmatched: 10. Germline V lookup: CDR1 MNHEY, CDR2 SMNVEV (reference sequence). In nucleotides, the CDR3 is TGTGCCAGCAGTTCAAACAGGGGGCGAGCATCTAATTCACCCCTCCACTTT. This encodes CASSSNRGRASNSPLHF.

The J gene is TRBJ2-1, the V gene TRBV24-1; 11 positions match TRBD2. The length of the CDR3 is 15 residues. Germline CDR1 reads KGHDR; CDR2 reads SFDVKD. With V trimmed by 6 bases and J by 6 bases, 6 bases remained unmatched. As DNA, the CDR3 is TGTGCCACCAGTCCTAGCGGGGGGCTTGTCAATGAGCAGTTCTTC. It yields the protein CATSPSGGLVNEQFF.